This is a list of T cell receptor beta chains from one sample in a study of blood T cell repertoires in COVID-19. Data came from immunoSEQ multiplex PCR; TCRdb stores just in-frame clones and leaves some out. The repertoire holds approximately 670,000 clones, with more than 80% as singletons. The material sequenced was peripheral blood. The source is a woman between 18 and 29 years old with acute or convalescent COVID-19. The CDR3 runs from the conserved cysteine through the conserved F or W. Each record gives: J gene, V gene, clone size, CDR3 protein. Size values are once, few and many counts, or a class for expanded clones, and some rows have none.

J: TRBJ1-1
V: TRBV6-5
size: once
CDR3: CASSSRTGDTEAFF

J: TRBJ2-4
V: TRBV7-8
size: NA
CDR3: CASSLVSKNIQYF

J: TRBJ1-1
V: TRBV7-9
size: NA
CDR3: CASSFRLTGGTEAFF

J: TRBJ2-7
V: TRBV5-1
size: NA
CDR3: CASSLGPSGTGGDEQYF

J: TRBJ2-3
V: TRBV24-1
size: NA
CDR3: CATSVGSAQGRTDTQYF

J: TRBJ2-1
V: TRBV11-3
size: NA
CDR3: CASSYRGQDNNEQFF

J: TRBJ2-2
V: TRBV9
size: NA
CDR3: CASSDSGELFF

J: TRBJ2-1
V: TRBV29-1
size: NA
CDR3: CSGLDTHNEQFF

J: TRBJ2-7
V: TRBV13
size: NA
CDR3: CASRLGGGGRGYEQYF

J: TRBJ1-3
V: TRBV5-1
size: NA
CDR3: CASRLGQASGNTIYF

J: TRBJ1-1
V: TRBV29-1
size: NA
CDR3: CSVWSAEAFF

J: TRBJ1-2
V: TRBV30
size: once
CDR3: CAWAPGGFGYGYTF

J: TRBJ2-7
V: TRBV5-6
size: few
CDR3: CASTLGGLNSYEQYF

J: TRBJ1-6
V: TRBV27
size: few
CDR3: CASSDSWGQGNSPLHF

J: TRBJ1-2
V: TRBV19
size: NA
CDR3: CASSIAETARYGYTF

J: TRBJ1-1
V: TRBV18
size: once
CDR3: CASSRGVGGVPTSNTEAFF

J: TRBJ2-1
V: TRBV6-5
size: NA
CDR3: CASSYSIKGKNEQFF

J: TRBJ1-2
V: TRBV6-2/TRBV6-3
size: once
CDR3: CASSRESLTDYGYTF

J: TRBJ1-3
V: TRBV5-6
size: NA
CDR3: CASSTMADSGNTIYF

J: TRBJ1-1
V: TRBV9
size: NA
CDR3: CASSGTGGLENTEAFF

J: TRBJ2-1
V: TRBV27
size: NA
CDR3: CASSFGQGGGQFF

J: TRBJ1-1
V: TRBV6-4
size: NA
CDR3: CASSDPGQGITEAFF

J: TRBJ2-7
V: TRBV15
size: NA
CDR3: CATSSWGAYEQYF

J: TRBJ2-2
V: TRBV5-1
size: NA
CDR3: CASSLFGRVDTGELFF

J: TRBJ1-5
V: TRBV7-8
size: NA
CDR3: CASSLGVGGFGNQPQHF

J: TRBJ1-1
V: TRBV9
size: NA
CDR3: CASSVAGGLQRATEAFF

J: TRBJ2-2
V: TRBV5-1
size: NA
CDR3: CASSFKQGADGELFF

J: TRBJ2-4
V: TRBV7-2
size: NA
CDR3: CASSFSRAKNIQYF

J: TRBJ2-7
V: TRBV18
size: NA
CDR3: CASSPAGLYEQYF

J: TRBJ2-5
V: TRBV7-6
size: NA
CDR3: CASSHPGGQETQYF

J: TRBJ2-1
V: TRBV5-1
size: NA
CDR3: CASRPGQNRLHNEQFF

J: TRBJ1-2
V: TRBV25-1
size: NA
CDR3: CASGDFYGYTF

J: TRBJ1-2
V: TRBV6-5
size: NA
CDR3: CATTYSRNPVGYTF

J: TRBJ1-5
V: TRBV7-8
size: once
CDR3: CASSLEINFNQPQHF

J: TRBJ2-7
V: TRBV28
size: NA
CDR3: CASSSHRGGEQYF

J: TRBJ2-7
V: TRBV27
size: NA
CDR3: CASSVTGPYEQYF

J: TRBJ1-5
V: TRBV12-3/TRBV12-4
size: NA
CDR3: CASRSQGVGLDF

J: TRBJ1-1
V: TRBV20-1
size: once
CDR3: CSASSLSRMNTEAFF

J: TRBJ2-7
V: TRBV20-1
size: NA
CDR3: CSASGGTRGRVGEQYF

J: TRBJ2-2
V: TRBV9
size: NA
CDR3: CASSVESRTGELFF

J: TRBJ1-5
V: TRBV6-5
size: NA
CDR3: CASSYRQGAQPQHF

J: TRBJ2-3
V: TRBV11-2
size: NA
CDR3: CASSRTGSGDTQYF

J: TRBJ2-5
V: TRBV13
size: NA
CDR3: CASSLRDFEEETQYF

J: TRBJ2-3
V: TRBV9
size: NA
CDR3: CASSRLDSNTDTQYF

J: TRBJ2-1
V: TRBV19
size: NA
CDR3: CASWGTSGPNEQFF

J: TRBJ2-4
V: TRBV29-1
size: NA
CDR3: CSVSGGGGTKNIQYF

J: TRBJ1-2
V: TRBV5-1
size: NA
CDR3: CASSLYRGFDYGYTF

J: TRBJ1-1
V: TRBV11-2
size: NA
CDR3: CASSEWDTVMNTEAFF

J: TRBJ2-7
V: TRBV5-1
size: NA
CDR3: CASSLIPPPESYEQYF

J: TRBJ2-3
V: TRBV5-1
size: NA
CDR3: CASSHDRGRDTQYF

J: TRBJ2-7
V: TRBV5-3
size: NA
CDR3: CARADRVGYEQYF

J: TRBJ2-7
V: TRBV6-2/TRBV6-3
size: NA
CDR3: CASSHGTSGVVYEQYF

J: TRBJ1-6
V: TRBV5-1
size: few
CDR3: CASSLAEASGSPLHF

J: TRBJ2-1
V: TRBV9
size: NA
CDR3: CASSGSGGAYNEQFF